This TCR beta chain came from a study of shared clonotypes between healthy human individuals. A remark on this clone: Different DNA sequences within this sample yield the same CDR3.

The CDR3 runs to 15 residues. Germline CDR1 reads SEHNR; CDR2 reads FQNEAQ (reference sequence). V shed 3 bases, J shed 8 bases, and the junction held 6 bases outside the gene matches. Profiled with immunoSEQ multiplex PCR; TCRdb holds only in-frame clones, not every one. Found here are about 2.4 million clones, roughly 93% of them singletons; the top ten hold 0.36%. Sequencing used naive CD4+ T cells from PBMCs. The subset here: CD45RA+ positively selected. The chain is built from TRBV7-9 and TRBJ2-1; 11 bases agree with TRBD2. This clonotype originated in a man between 18 and 29 years old in good health. Some clones in this sample may be carry-over from other donors' samples. The DNA of the CDR3 is TGTGCCAGCAGCTTCGGGCTAGCGGGAGGTGATGAGCAGTTCTTC. Translating it yields CASSFGLAGGDEQFF.